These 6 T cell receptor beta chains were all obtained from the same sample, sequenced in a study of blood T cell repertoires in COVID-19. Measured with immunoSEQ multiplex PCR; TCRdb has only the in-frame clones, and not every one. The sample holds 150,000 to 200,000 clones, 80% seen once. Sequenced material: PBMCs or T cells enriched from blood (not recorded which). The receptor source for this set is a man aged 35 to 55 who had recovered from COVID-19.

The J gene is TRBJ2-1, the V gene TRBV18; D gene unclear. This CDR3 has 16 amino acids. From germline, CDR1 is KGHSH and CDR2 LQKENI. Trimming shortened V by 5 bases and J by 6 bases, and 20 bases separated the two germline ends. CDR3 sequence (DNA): TGTGCCAGCTCAAATAGGATGAGAAGCCGAGGCAATGAGCAGTTCTTC. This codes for CASSNRMRSRGNEQFF.

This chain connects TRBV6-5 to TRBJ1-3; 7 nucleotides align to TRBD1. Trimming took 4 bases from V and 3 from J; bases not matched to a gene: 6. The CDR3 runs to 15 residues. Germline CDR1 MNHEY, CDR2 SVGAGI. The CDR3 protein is CASSSDRDFGNTIYF. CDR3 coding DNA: TGTGCCAGCAGTTCCGACAGGGACTTTGGAAACACCATATATTTT.

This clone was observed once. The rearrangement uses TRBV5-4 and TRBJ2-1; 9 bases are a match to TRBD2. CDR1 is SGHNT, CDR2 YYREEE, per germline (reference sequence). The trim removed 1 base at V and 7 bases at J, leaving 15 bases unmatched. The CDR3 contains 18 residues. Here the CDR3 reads CASSLSLAGFSTGNEQFF. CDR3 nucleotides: TGTGCCAGCAGCTTGTCTCTAGCGGGGTTCTCGACTGGGAATGAGCAGTTCTTC.

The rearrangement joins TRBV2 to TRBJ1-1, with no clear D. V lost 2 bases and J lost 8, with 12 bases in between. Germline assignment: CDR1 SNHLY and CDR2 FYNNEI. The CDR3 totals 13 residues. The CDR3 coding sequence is TGTGCCAGCAGTGAACGTGGAGGCGGGGAAGCTTTCTTT. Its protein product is CASSERGGGEAFF.

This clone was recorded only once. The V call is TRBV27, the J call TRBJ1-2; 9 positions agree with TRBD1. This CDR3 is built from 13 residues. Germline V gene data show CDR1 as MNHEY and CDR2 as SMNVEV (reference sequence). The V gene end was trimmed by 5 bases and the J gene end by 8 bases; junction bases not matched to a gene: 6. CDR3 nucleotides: TGTGCCAGCAGTCCTAACAGGGGGCAGGGCTACACCTTC. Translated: CASSPNRGQGYTF.

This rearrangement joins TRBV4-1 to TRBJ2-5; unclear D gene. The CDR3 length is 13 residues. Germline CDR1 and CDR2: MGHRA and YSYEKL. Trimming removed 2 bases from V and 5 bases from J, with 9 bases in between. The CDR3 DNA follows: TGCGCCAGCAGCCAAATAGTTCTGGAGACCCAGTACTTC. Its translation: CASSQIVLETQYF.